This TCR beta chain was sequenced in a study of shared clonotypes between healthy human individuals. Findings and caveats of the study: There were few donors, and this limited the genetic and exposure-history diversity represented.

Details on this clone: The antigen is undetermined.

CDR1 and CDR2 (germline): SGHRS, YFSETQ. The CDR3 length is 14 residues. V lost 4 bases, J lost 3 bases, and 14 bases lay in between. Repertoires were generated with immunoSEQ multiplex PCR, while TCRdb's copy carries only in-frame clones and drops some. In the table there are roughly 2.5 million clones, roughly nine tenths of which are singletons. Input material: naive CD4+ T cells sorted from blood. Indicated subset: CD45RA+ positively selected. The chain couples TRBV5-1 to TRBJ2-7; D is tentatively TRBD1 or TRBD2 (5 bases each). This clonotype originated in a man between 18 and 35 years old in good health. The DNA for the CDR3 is TGCGCCAGCAGCATAACCGGGACGGTCTACGAGCAGTACTTC. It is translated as CASSITGTVYEQYF.